The next 14 T cell receptor beta chains were all read from a single sample in a study of cytomegalovirus exposure and HLA in healthy donors. The PCR made use of 60 Vbeta and 13 Jbeta primers. Libraries were prepared by immunoSEQ multiplex PCR; TCRdb keeps only in-frame clonotypes and omits some of them. Among about 200,000 clones listed, 79% were seen once. Sample: PBMCs. The source of these receptors is a woman aged 45-65 years in good health and CMV-seronegative.

This chain connects TRBV7-9 to TRBJ1-3; TRBD1 matches 9 bases. The V and J ends lost 5 bases and 3 bases, in that order; junction bases with no gene match: 8. The CDR3 loop spans 16 amino acids. Germline V gene sequence: CDR1 SEHNR, CDR2 FQNEAQ (reference sequence). CDR3 DNA: TGTGCCAGCAGCCAGGGACAGGGAGGCGGTGGAAACACCATATATTTT. Its protein is CASSQGQGGGGNTIYF.

In regard to this clone: The junction departs from the called germline gene at one end, perhaps through a read error. The chain employs TRBV7-7 and TRBJ2-2; 11 positions agree with TRBD2. CDR1 SSHAT and CDR2 FNYEAQ come from the germline V gene (reference sequence). CDR3 length: 16 amino acids. This CDR3 is CASSLSSGRYTGELFF. In nucleotides, the CDR3 is TGTGCTAGCAGCTTGTCTAGCGGGAGGTACACCGGGGAGCTGTTTTTT.

The CDR3 nucleotides read TGTGCCAGCAGCTTGTTAGCGGGACAGGGGGCCGCCAGAGGGACCCAGTACTTC. This sequence encodes CASSLLAGQGAARGTQYF. The genes are TRBV5-8 and TRBJ2-5; 12 nucleotides agree with TRBD1. The CDR3 runs to 18 residues. J was trimmed by 7 bases and V by 1 base; bases with no gene match: 14. Germline V lookup: CDR1 SGHTS, CDR2 YDEGEE. The whole variable domain, remainder taken from reference TRBV5-8 and TRBJ2-5, is EAGVTQSPTHLIKTRGQQATLRCSPISGHTSVYWYQQALGLGLQFLLWYDEGEERNRGNFPPRFSGRQFPNYSSELNVNALELEDSALYLCASSLLAGQGAARGTQYFGPGTRLLVL.

V and J are TRBV27 and TRBJ2-7, with D hard to call. This CDR3 is 15 amino acids long. CDR1 and CDR2 from the germline V gene are MNHEY and SMNVEV (reference sequence). The V end lost 0 bases, the J end lost 0 bases, and 9 bases lay between the germline ends. CDR3 region: CASSLSAAASYEQYF. CDR3 DNA sequence: TGTGCCAGCAGTTTATCGGCGGCAGCCTCCTACGAGCAGTACTTC.

The chain links TRBV6-1 to TRBJ1-4, with 9 positions matching TRBD1. Germline V CDR1 and CDR2: MNHNS, SASEGT. Trimming at V came to 6 bases and at J to 5 bases, leaving 7 bases not matched to a gene. This CDR3 has 15 amino acids. This CDR3 is CASRSSGTGNEKLFF. DNA for the CDR3: TGTGCCAGCAGATCCTCCGGGACAGGGAATGAAAAACTGTTTTTT.

The V and J genes are TRBV5-1 and TRBJ2-3; 10 bases are shared with TRBD2. The CDR3 consists of 17 residues. Germline CDR1 reads SGHRS; CDR2 reads YFSETQ. With 2 bases clipped from V and 2 bases from J, the junction kept 8 bases outside the gene matches. As DNA, the CDR3 is TGCGCCAGCAGCTTACGTCGGACTAGCGGTCTCACAGATACGCAGTATTTT. This encodes CASSLRRTSGLTDTQYF.

This rearrangement joins TRBV28 to TRBJ1-5; 7 bases agree with TRBD1. The junction had 2 bases not matched to a gene; V was cut back by 3 bases and J by 0 bases. Germline assignment: CDR1 MDHEN and CDR2 SYDVKM. The CDR3 has 15 residues. CDR3 sequence: CASSLRGHSNQPQHF. CDR3 DNA: TGTGCCAGCAGTTTGAGGGGGCATAGCAATCAGCCCCAGCATTTT.

This sequence joins TRBV7-2 and TRBJ1-1; the match to TRBD1 covers 8 bases. V gave up 5 bases and J gave up 2 bases; unmatched junction bases: 4. In germline, CDR1 is SGHTA, CDR2 FQGNSA. The CDR3 sequence is 14 residues long. CDR3 sequence (DNA): TGTGCCAGCAGCCTAGACAGGGGAAACACTGAAGCTTTCTTT. This gives the protein CASSLDRGNTEAFF. The full variable domain, in which reference TRBV7-2 and TRBJ1-1 provide the parts outside the CDR3, is GAGVSQSPSNKVTEKGKDVELRCDPISGHTALYWYRQSLGQGLEFLIYFQGNSAPDKSGLPSDRFSAERTGGSVSTLTIQRTQQEDSAVYLCASSLDRGNTEAFFGQGTRLTVV.

The chain employs TRBV19 and TRBJ1-6; possibly TRBD1 for D (5 bases). V was shortened by 3 bases and J by 7 bases, with 16 bases between the two germline ends. The germline V gene has CDR1 LNHDA and CDR2 SQIVND (reference sequence). The CDR3 has 16 residues. The CDR3 is CASSMATGTDNSPLHF. The CDR3 coding sequence is TGTGCCAGTAGTATGGCGACCGGGACTGACAATTCACCCCTCCACTTT.

This chain links TRBV4-3 with TRBJ2-7; 9 bases match TRBD2. The CDR3 covers 15 residues. V lost 0 bases and J lost 5; bases outside the gene matches: 5. Germline loops: CDR1 LGHNA, CDR2 YSLEER. The CDR3 sequence: CASSQDSAGGNEQYF. In DNA form, the CDR3 reads TGCGCCAGCAGCCAAGATTCAGCGGGAGGCAACGAGCAGTACTTC.

J is TRBJ2-1 and V is TRBV9; 10 bases fit TRBD1. The CDR3 loop spans 18 amino acids. The V gene end was trimmed by 3 bases and the J gene end by 9 bases; junction bases not matched to a gene: 18. Germline V gives CDR1 SGDLS, CDR2 YYNGEE. Here the CDR3 reads CASSETTPGQGEVGEQFF. For the CDR3, the DNA is TGTGCCAGCAGCGAGACCACCCCTGGACAGGGGGAGGTCGGTGAGCAGTTCTTC.

V and J are TRBV23-1 and TRBJ2-3, with a weak D call TRBD2 (7 bases). TRBV23-1 is an open reading frame, and its role is uncertain. The CDR3 sequence is 18 residues long. V was trimmed by 4 bases and J by 4 bases, leaving 24 bases between them. The CDR3 region has the DNA TGCGCCAGCAGTCTAAGGTGGGAGGGACATTGTGTCGCAGATACGCAGTATTTT. It yields the protein CASSLRWEGHCVADTQYF.

V gene TRBV7-2 combines with J gene TRBJ2-3; 9 bases map to TRBD2. The J segment lost 5 bases and the V segment lost 5 bases, leaving 8 bases of the junction unmatched. This CDR3 comprises 15 residues. The germline V gene encodes CDR1 SGHTA and CDR2 FQGNSA. The DNA for the CDR3 is TGTGCCAGCAGCCCCAACGGCGGGGGGGGAGATACGCAGTATTTT. Its protein is CASSPNGGGGDTQYF.

CDR3 in DNA: TGTGCCAGCAATCCACGGCAGGGGGTCGAGCAGTACTTC. Its protein product is CASNPRQGVEQYF. The chain carries TRBV2 and TRBJ2-7; 7 bases match TRBD1. The CDR3 is made up of 13 amino acids. J was trimmed by 6 bases and V by 7 bases; bases with no gene match: 9. Per germline, CDR1 SNHLY and CDR2 FYNNEI.